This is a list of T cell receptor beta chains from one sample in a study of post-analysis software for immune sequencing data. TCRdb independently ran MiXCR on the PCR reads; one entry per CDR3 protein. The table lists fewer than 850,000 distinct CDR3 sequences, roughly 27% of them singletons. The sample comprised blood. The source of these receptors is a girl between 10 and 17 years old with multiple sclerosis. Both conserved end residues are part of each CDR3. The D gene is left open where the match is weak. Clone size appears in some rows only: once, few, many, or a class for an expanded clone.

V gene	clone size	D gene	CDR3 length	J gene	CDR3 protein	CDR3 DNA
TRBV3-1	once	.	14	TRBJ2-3	CASSQEGFADTQYF	TGTGCCAGCAGCCAAGAGGGTTTCGCAGATACGCAGTATTTT
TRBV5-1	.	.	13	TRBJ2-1	CASSLDRMNEQFF	TGCGCCAGCAGCTTGGACAGGATGAATGAGCAGTTCTTC
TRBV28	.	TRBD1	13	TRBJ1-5	CASHDRGDQPQHF	TGTGCCAGCCACGACAGGGGGGATCAGCCCCAGCATTTT
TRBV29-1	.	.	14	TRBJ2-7	CSTKIGGGMGEQYF	TGCAGCACTAAAATCGGGGGCGGGATGGGTGAGCAGTACTTC
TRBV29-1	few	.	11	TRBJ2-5	CSAGISRTQYF	TGCAGCGCTGGGATCTCGAGGACCCAGTACTTC
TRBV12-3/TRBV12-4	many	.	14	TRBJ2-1	CASSTSSRWGEQFF	TGTGCCAGCAGTACTTCCTCTAGATGGGGTGAGCAGTTCTTC
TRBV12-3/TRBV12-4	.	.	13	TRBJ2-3	CASSLSSTDAQYF	TGTGCCAGCAGTTTATCTAGCACAGATGCGCAGTATTTT
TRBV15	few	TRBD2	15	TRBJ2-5	CATSRALAGGETQYF	TGTGCCACCAGCAGAGCACTAGCGGGAGGGGAGACCCAGTACTTC
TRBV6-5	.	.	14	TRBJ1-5	CASSPDPSNQPQHF	TGTGCCAGCAGTCCTGATCCTAGCAATCAGCCCCAGCATTTT
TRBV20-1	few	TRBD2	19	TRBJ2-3	CSARELWSSGVLSTDTQYF	TGCAGTGCTAGAGAATTGTGGAGTAGCGGGGTCCTAAGCACAGATACGCAGTATTTT